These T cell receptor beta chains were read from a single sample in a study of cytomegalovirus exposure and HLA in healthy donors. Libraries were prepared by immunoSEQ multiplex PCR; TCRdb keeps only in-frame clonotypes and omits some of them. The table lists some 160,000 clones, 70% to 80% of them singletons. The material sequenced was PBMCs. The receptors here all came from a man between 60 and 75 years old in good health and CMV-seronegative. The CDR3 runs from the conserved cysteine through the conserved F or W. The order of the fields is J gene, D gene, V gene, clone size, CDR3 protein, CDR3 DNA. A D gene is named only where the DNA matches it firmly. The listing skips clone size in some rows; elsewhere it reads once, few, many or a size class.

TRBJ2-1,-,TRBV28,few,CASSLMRREREQFF,TGTGCCAGCAGCTTGATGCGGAGAGAGAGGGAGCAGTTCTTC
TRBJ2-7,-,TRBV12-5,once,CASGLDGTSGKQYF,TGTGCTAGTGGTTTGGATGGGACATCAGGAAAACAGTACTTC
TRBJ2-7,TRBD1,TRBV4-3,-,CASSSHRGPYEQYF,TGCGCCAGCAGCTCACACAGGGGACCCTACGAGCAGTACTTC
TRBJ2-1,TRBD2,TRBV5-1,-,CASSMTSGRYEQFF,TGCGCCAGCAGCATGACTAGCGGGAGGTATGAGCAGTTCTTC
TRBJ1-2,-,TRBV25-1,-,CASSERGEGGYTF,TGTGCCAGCAGTGAACGGGGGGAGGGCGGCTACACCTTC
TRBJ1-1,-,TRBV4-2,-,CASSQPDGKAFF,TGTGCCAGCAGCCAACCCGACGGGAAAGCTTTCTTT
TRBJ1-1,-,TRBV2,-,CASSARRNTEAFF,TGTGCCAGCAGTGCTAGACGGAACACTGAAGCTTTCTTT
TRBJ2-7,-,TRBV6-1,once,CASSEGAPGEQYF,TGTGCCAGCAGTGAGGGGGCGCCGGGCGAGCAGTACTTC
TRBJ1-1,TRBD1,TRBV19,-,CASSIVSRGAEAFF,TGTGCCAGTAGTATAGTTAGCAGGGGGGCTGAAGCTTTCTTT
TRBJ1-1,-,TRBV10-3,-,CAIKAGDDTEAFF,TGTGCCATCAAAGCAGGGGATGACACTGAAGCTTTCTTT
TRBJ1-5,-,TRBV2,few,CASSGSDLSNQPQHF,TGTGCCAGCAGTGGGTCAGATCTTAGCAATCAGCCCCAGCATTTT
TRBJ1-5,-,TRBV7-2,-,CASSLGLQGNQPQHF,TGTGCCAGCAGCTTAGGTCTCCAGGGCAATCAGCCCCAGCATTTT
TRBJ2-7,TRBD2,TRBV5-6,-,CASSLDLLAGRASEQYF,TGTGCCAGCAGCTTGGATCTACTAGCGGGGCGGGCCAGCGAGCAGTACTTC
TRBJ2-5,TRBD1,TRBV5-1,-,CASSLAGQGAEETQYF,TGCGCCAGCAGCTTGGCAGGACAGGGGGCGGAGGAGACCCAGTACTTC
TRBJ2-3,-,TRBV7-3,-,CASSFGGAADTQYF,TGTGCCAGCAGCTTTGGGGGGGCGGCAGATACGCAGTATTTT
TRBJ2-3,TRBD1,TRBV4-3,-,CASSQDPGGGTDTQYF,TGCGCCAGCAGCCAAGATCCAGGGGGTGGCACAGATACGCAGTATTTT
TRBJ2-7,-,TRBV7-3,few,CASSRTPSSYEQYF,TGTGCCAGCAGCCGGACACCGAGCTCCTACGAGCAGTACTTC
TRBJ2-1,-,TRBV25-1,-,CASSHSFYNEQFF,TGTGCCAGCAGTCATAGTTTCTACAATGAGCAGTTCTTC
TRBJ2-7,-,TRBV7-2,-,CASRGADYEQYF,TGTGCCAGCAGGGGGGCGGATTACGAGCAGTACTTC
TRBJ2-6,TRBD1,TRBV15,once,CATSRGQGTGANVLTF,TGTGCCACCAGCAGAGGACAGGGGACTGGGGCCAACGTCCTGACTTTC
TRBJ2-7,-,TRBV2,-,CASSERGTPGQYF,TGTGCCAGCAGTGAACGGGGGACTCCCGGCCAGTACTTC
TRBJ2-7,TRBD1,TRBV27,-,CASSSTGAISYEQYF,TGTGCCAGCAGTTCGACAGGGGCCATATCCTACGAGCAGTACTTC
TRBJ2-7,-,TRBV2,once,CASTPGVHEQYF,TGTGCCAGCACCCCAGGGGTCCACGAGCAGTACTTC
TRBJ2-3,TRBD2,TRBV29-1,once,CSAGGAGAEPGDTQYF,TGCAGCGCGGGGGGGGCAGGGGCCGAGCCAGGGGATACGCAGTATTTT
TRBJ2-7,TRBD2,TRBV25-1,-,CASSEDSSGAYEQYF,TGTGCCAGCAGTGAAGATTCTAGCGGGGCCTACGAGCAGTACTTC
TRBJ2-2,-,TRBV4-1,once,CASSQDPSIGRGGTGELFF,TGCGCCAGCAGCCAAGATCCTTCTATAGGGCGGGGTGGCACCGGGGAGCTGTTTTTT
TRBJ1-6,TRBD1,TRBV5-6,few,CASRDSGGSPLHF,TGTGCCAGCAGGGATTCAGGGGGGTCACCCCTCCACTTT